These T cell receptor beta chains were read from a single sample in a study of blood T cell repertoires in COVID-19. Clones were read by immunoSEQ multiplex PCR, and TCRdb kept only the in-frame ones, dropping some. The sample lists about 120,000 clones; roughly 80% were seen once. The sequencing input was peripheral blood. These receptors were taken from a man in his sixties or seventies with acute or convalescent COVID-19. Both conserved end residues are part of each CDR3. Each record gives: J gene, D gene, clone size, V gene, CDR3 DNA, CDR3 protein. The D gene is left open where the match is weak. Size values are once, few and many counts, or a class for expanded clones, and some rows have none.

TRBJ2-5 | . | . | TRBV3-1/TRBV3-2 | TGTGCCAGCAGCCAGGGCCCCGCAGGGGAGACCCAGTACTTC | CASSQGPAGETQYF
TRBJ2-3 | TRBD2 | . | TRBV19 | TGTGCCAGTAGTATATCTAGCGGGCCAGTCACAGATACGCAGTATTTT | CASSISSGPVTDTQYF
TRBJ1-2 | TRBD1 | medium-sized | TRBV12-3/TRBV12-4 | TGTGCCAGCAGCCCGGGACAGGGACCTGGCTACACCTTC | CASSPGQGPGYTF
TRBJ2-7 | TRBD1 | . | TRBV18 | TGTGCCAGCTCACCACGGGGACAGCCTCCCCTCGACGAGCAGTACTTC | CASSPRGQPPLDEQYF
TRBJ2-7 | TRBD1 | . | TRBV5-5 | TGTGCCAGCAGCTTGGTGCAGGGGGCTTACGAGCAGTACTTC | CASSLVQGAYEQYF
TRBJ1-1 | . | . | TRBV6-6 | TGTGCCAGCAGTTACTCGGAGCGGAACACTGAAGCTTTCTTT | CASSYSERNTEAFF
TRBJ2-2 | . | . | TRBV6-5 | TGTGCCAGCAGTTACTTGATAGGGGGCACCGGGGAGCTGTTTTTT | CASSYLIGGTGELFF
TRBJ1-6 | TRBD1 | . | TRBV30 | TGTGCCTGGAGTCGAGGACAGGGGGCTCCACCCCTCCACTTT | CAWSRGQGAPPLHF
TRBJ1-5 | TRBD1 | few | TRBV7-8 | TGTGCCAGCAGCTGGTTACCGGGACAGGGGGTTAGCAATCAGCCCCAGCATTTT | CASSWLPGQGVSNQPQHF
TRBJ1-2 | . | . | TRBV6-5 | TGTGCCAGCAGTTACTCGGCAGGGGATAACTATGGCTACACCTTC | CASSYSAGDNYGYTF
TRBJ2-5 | TRBD2 | . | TRBV5-1 | TGCGCCAGCAGCCAAGGGACTAGCGGATACCAAGAGACCCAGTACTTC | CASSQGTSGYQETQYF
TRBJ1-1 | TRBD1 | . | TRBV12-5 | TGTGCTAGTGGTGTGGGACAGGGACCGAGGAACACTGAAGCTTTCTTT | CASGVGQGPRNTEAFF
TRBJ2-7 | TRBD2 | . | TRBV19 | TGTGCCAGTAACCCTAGCGGGAGCTCCTACGAGCAGTACTTC | CASNPSGSSYEQYF
TRBJ2-2 | . | . | TRBV29-1 | TGCAGCGTTGACCAGGGTGTCAACACCGGGGAGCTGTTTTTT | CSVDQGVNTGELFF
TRBJ2-1 | . | . | TRBV27 | TGTGCCAGCGCCACAGGGTCGGAGCAGTTCTTC | CASATGSEQFF
TRBJ2-7 | . | few | TRBV29-1 | TGCAGCGCGCTAGCCCCTCCCTACGAGCAGTACTTC | CSALAPPYEQYF
TRBJ2-2 | TRBD2 | few | TRBV11-3 | TGTGCCAGCAGCTCCGGGGGACTAGCACCGAACACCGGGGAGCTGTTTTTT | CASSSGGLAPNTGELFF
TRBJ2-5 | TRBD2 | . | TRBV5-1 | TGCGCCAGCAGCTCTACTAGCGCTAGGGAGACCCAGTACTTC | CASSSTSARETQYF
TRBJ2-7 | . | . | TRBV5-6 | TGTGCCAGCAGCTCACCCCAGGAAATTTCCTACGAGCAGTACTTC | CASSSPQEISYEQYF
TRBJ2-7 | TRBD1 | . | TRBV4-2 | TGTGCCAGCAGCCAAGACAACCAGGGGGACGAGCAGTACTTC | CASSQDNQGDEQYF
TRBJ2-7 | . | . | TRBV12-3/TRBV12-4 | TGTGCCAGCACCCTAACAGGGTTCGAGCAGTACTTC | CASTLTGFEQYF
TRBJ2-2 | . | . | TRBV9 | TGTGCCAGCAGCGCCCGGGGTGGACGGAACACCGGGGAGCTGTTTTTT | CASSARGGRNTGELFF